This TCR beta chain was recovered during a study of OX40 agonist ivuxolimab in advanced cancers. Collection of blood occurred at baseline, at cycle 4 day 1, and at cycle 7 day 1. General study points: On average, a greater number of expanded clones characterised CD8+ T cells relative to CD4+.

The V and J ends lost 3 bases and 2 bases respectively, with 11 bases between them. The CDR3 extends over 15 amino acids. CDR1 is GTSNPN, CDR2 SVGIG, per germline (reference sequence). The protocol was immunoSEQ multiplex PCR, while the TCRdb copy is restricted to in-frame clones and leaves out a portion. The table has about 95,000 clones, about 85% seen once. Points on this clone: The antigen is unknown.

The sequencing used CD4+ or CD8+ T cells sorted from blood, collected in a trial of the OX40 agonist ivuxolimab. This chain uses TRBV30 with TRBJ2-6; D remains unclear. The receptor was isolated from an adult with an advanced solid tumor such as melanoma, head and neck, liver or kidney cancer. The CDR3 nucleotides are TGTGCCTGGAGAATTATGGGGACTGGGGCCAACGTCCTGACTTTC. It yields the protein CAWRIMGTGANVLTF.